This TCR beta chain comes out of a study of graft-versus-host responses after intestinal transplantation. Study overall: Anti-thymocyte globulin served as induction for all recipients, who then took tacrolimus and steroids for 2 to 4 years. Points from the study as a whole: Subjects displaying graft-donor T cell macrochimerism possessed elevated graft-versus-host to host-versus-graft clonal ratios inside allografts.

Data came from immunoSEQ multiplex PCR; TCRdb stores just in-frame clones and leaves some out. The sample records 84,000 or so clones, around nine tenths being singletons. Germline V lookup: CDR1 MNHNS, CDR2 SASEGT. The CDR3 totals 15 residues. Unmatched junction bases numbered 2, after V lost 0 bases and J lost 7 bases. This clone was seen a few times. Its specificity is unknown. The source material was unstimulated CD4+ T cells sorted from spleen or lymph node cells, sampled before intestinal transplant. This clonotype originated in a human donor who received an intestinal transplant. The chain uses TRBV6-1 and TRBJ2-1, with 11 bases aligning to TRBD2. The CDR3 nucleotides read TGTGCCAGCAGTGAAGCAACTAGCGGGAGAAATGAGCAGTTCTTC. This encodes CASSEATSGRNEQFF.